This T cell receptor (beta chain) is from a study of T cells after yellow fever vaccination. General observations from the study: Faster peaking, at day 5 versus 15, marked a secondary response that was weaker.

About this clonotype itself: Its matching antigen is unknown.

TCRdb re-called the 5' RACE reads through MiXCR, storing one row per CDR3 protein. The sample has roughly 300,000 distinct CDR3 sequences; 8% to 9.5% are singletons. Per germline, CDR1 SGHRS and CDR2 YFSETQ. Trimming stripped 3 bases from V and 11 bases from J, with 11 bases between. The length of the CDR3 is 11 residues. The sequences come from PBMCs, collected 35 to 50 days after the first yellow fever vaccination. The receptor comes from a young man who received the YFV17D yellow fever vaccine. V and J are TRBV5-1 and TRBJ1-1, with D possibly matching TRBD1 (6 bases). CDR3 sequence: CASSYEGGAFF. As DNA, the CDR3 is TGCGCCAGCAGCTACGAGGGGGGGGCTTTCTTT.